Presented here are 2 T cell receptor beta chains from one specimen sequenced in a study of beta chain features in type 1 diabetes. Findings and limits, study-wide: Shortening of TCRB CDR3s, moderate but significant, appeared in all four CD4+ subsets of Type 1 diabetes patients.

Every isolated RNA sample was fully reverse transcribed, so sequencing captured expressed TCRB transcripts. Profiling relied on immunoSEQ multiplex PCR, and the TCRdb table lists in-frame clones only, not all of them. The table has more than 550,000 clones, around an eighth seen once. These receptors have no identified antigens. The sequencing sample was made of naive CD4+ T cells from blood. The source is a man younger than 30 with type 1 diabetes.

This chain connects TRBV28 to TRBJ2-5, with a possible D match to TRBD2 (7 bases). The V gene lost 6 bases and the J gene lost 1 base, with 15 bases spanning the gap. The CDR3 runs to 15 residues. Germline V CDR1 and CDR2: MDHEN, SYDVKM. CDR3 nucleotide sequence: TGTGCCAGCAGCCGCGGGGGCAGGGTCCAAGAGACCCAGTACTTC. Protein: CASSRGGRVQETQYF.

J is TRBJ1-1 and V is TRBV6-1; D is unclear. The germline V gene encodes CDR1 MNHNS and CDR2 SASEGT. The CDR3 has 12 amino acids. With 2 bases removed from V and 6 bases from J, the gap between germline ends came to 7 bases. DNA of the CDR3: TGTGCCAGCAGTGAATCCCTTTCTGAAGCTTTCTTT. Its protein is CASSESLSEAFF.